These T cell receptor beta chains were read from a single sample in a study of blood T cells in healthy people across ages. TCRdb fed the 5' RACE reads into MiXCR, producing one record per CDR3 protein. The sample shows 1.5 million to 2 million distinct CDR3 sequences, approximately 50% of them seen only once. Material: blood. The origin of the receptors is a woman between 35 and 50 years old in good health. Both conserved end residues are part of each CDR3. D genes are given only for firm matches. Only some rows state a clone size, as once, few, many or a class for expanded clones.

J	V	size	D	CDR3	DNA
TRBJ2-3	TRBV5-1	NA	TRBD1	CASSIADRVGPDTQYF	TGCGCCAGCAGCATCGCGGACAGGGTGGGTCCAGATACGCAGTATTTT
TRBJ2-5	TRBV28	NA	TRBD1	CASRGRGTGLQETQYF	TGTGCCAGCAGGGGAAGAGGGACAGGGTTACAAGAGACCCAGTACTTC
TRBJ2-1	TRBV12-3/TRBV12-4	NA	NA	CASIDEGGSYNEQFF	TGTGCCAGCATCGATGAGGGCGGATCCTACAATGAGCAGTTCTTC
TRBJ2-2	TRBV11-1	once	TRBD2	CASSSPSGGRITGELFF	TGTGCCAGCAGCTCCCCTAGCGGGGGGCGAATCACCGGGGAGCTGTTTTTT
TRBJ2-4	TRBV2	NA	NA	CASTGDPKDIQYF	TGTGCCAGCACCGGGGATCCAAAGGACATTCAGTACTTC
TRBJ2-7	TRBV28	NA	NA	CASSYSGLPVHEQYF	TGTGCCAGCAGCTACTCGGGACTCCCAGTTCACGAGCAGTACTTC
TRBJ1-2	TRBV25-1	few	NA	CASSEQIYGYTF	TGTGCCAGCAGTGAACAGATCTATGGCTACACCTTC
TRBJ2-7	TRBV27	NA	TRBD1	CASSPSGTGRHEQYF	TGTGCCAGCAGTCCCTCCGGGACAGGGAGACACGAGCAGTACTTC
TRBJ2-6	TRBV5-1	NA	TRBD1	CASSRDRGDSGANVLTF	TGCGCCAGCAGCCGGGACAGGGGTGACTCTGGGGCCAACGTCCTGACTTTC
TRBJ2-1	TRBV24-1	once	TRBD1	CATKMILTGTGLVDEQFF	TGTGCCACCAAAATGATTTTAACCGGGACAGGGCTTGTCGATGAGCAGTTCTTC
TRBJ1-1	TRBV7-2	NA	NA	CASQGGALNTEAFF	TGTGCCAGCCAGGGAGGGGCCCTGAACACTGAAGCTTTCTTT
TRBJ2-7	TRBV7-2	NA	NA	CASSNIGVSAGYF	TGTGCCAGCAGCAACATAGGGGTCAGCGCTGGGTACTTC
TRBJ1-6	TRBV7-3	NA	NA	CASSQDSANSPLHF	TGTGCCAGCAGCCAGGACAGCGCGAATTCACCCCTCCACTTT
TRBJ1-6	TRBV4-2	NA	NA	CASSQAGGGEYNSPLHF	TGTGCCAGCAGCCAAGCCGGTGGGGGAGAATATAATTCACCCCTCCACTTT
TRBJ1-2	TRBV7-9	NA	NA	CASSLDSRTAPNYGYTF	TGTGCCAGCAGCTTAGACTCACGGACAGCCCCTAACTATGGCTACACCTTC
TRBJ2-3	TRBV7-9	NA	TRBD2	CASSLAVTSGGSRTDTQYF	TGTGCCAGCAGCTTAGCCGTGACTAGCGGGGGGTCCCGCACAGATACGCAGTATTTT
TRBJ2-5	TRBV21-1	NA	NA	CASSPTSGGTLQETQYF	TGTGCCAGCAGCCCGACTAGCGGGGGGACCCTCCAAGAGACCCAGTACTTC
TRBJ2-5	TRBV18	NA	NA	CASSLTLGRVQETQYF	TGTGCCAGCTCCCTCACTCTTGGCAGGGTGCAAGAGACCCAGTACTTC
TRBJ2-6	TRBV6-5	few	NA	CASSYSSPDSSLSGANVLTF	TGTGCCAGCAGTTACTCGAGTCCGGACAGTTCCCTCTCTGGGGCCAACGTCCTGACTTTC
TRBJ2-7	TRBV7-2	NA	NA	CASSPQLIDGEQYF	TGTGCCAGCAGCCCTCAATTGATAGACGGCGAGCAGTACTTC
TRBJ2-1	TRBV6-2/TRBV6-3	NA	NA	CASSTGLGYNEQFF	TGTGCCAGCAGTACGGGACTGGGATACAATGAGCAGTTCTTC
TRBJ2-7	TRBV6-5	many	NA	CASSSPIHSYEQYF	TGTGCCAGCAGCTCACCTATTCACTCCTACGAGCAGTACTTC
TRBJ2-4	TRBV7-4	NA	NA	CASRTSRGGIELAKNIQYF	TGTGCCAGCCGAACCTCCAGGGGGGGGATCGAACTAGCCAAAAACATTCAGTACTTC
TRBJ2-1	TRBV28	few	NA	CASSLGDLWTYNEQFF	TGTGCCAGCAGTTTAGGAGACCTGTGGACCTACAATGAGCAGTTCTTC
TRBJ1-5	TRBV24-1	NA	TRBD1	CATSQQGANQPQHF	TGTGCCACCAGTCAACAGGGGGCCAATCAGCCCCAGCATTTT
TRBJ2-7	TRBV27	few	TRBD1	CASSPGNQDRAYEQYF	TGTGCCAGCAGTCCAGGGAATCAGGACAGGGCCTACGAGCAGTACTTC
TRBJ2-5	TRBV7-9	NA	NA	CASSLPKTGAYQETQYF	TGTGCCAGCAGCTTACCAAAGACAGGCGCATACCAAGAGACCCAGTACTTC
TRBJ2-5	TRBV25-1	few	NA	CASSDRVPQETQYF	TGTGCCAGCAGTGACCGGGTCCCCCAAGAGACCCAGTACTTC
TRBJ2-3	TRBV7-7	few	TRBD2	CASSPRLAGGPDTQYF	TGTGCTAGCAGCCCCCGCCTGGCGGGGGGCCCAGATACGCAGTATTTT
TRBJ2-5	TRBV13	few	TRBD2	CASSPDPLSGRLGETQYF	TGTGCCAGCAGCCCCGACCCTCTTAGCGGGAGGCTGGGAGAGACCCAGTACTTC
TRBJ2-5	TRBV10-3	NA	NA	CAIMAEQETQYF	TGTGCCATCATGGCAGAACAAGAGACCCAGTACTTC
TRBJ2-3	TRBV9	few	NA	CASSVGPTTDTQYF	TGTGCCAGCAGCGTAGGGCCCACCACAGATACGCAGTATTTT
TRBJ2-7	TRBV6-2/TRBV6-3	NA	TRBD2	CASSFGLAGVGYEQYF	TGTGCCAGCAGTTTCGGACTAGCGGGAGTCGGATACGAGCAGTACTTC
TRBJ2-5	TRBV20-1	NA	TRBD1	CSAHARQGKETQYF	TGCAGTGCCCATGCCAGACAGGGGAAGGAGACCCAGTACTTC
TRBJ1-2	TRBV4-3	NA	NA	CASSQDRALSYGYTF	TGCGCCAGCAGCCAAGACAGGGCCCTCAGCTATGGCTACACCTTC
TRBJ2-1	TRBV18	NA	NA	CASSLWQEYNEQFF	TGTGCCAGCTCACTTTGGCAGGAGTACAATGAGCAGTTCTTC
TRBJ1-6	TRBV27	NA	NA	CASSQKTGLNSPLHF	TGTGCCAGCAGCCAAAAAACAGGGTTAAATTCACCCCTCCACTTT
TRBJ1-5	TRBV20-1	NA	NA	CSARALRGSNQPQHF	TGCAGTGCCAGAGCCCTCAGGGGTAGCAATCAGCCCCAGCATTTT
TRBJ2-6	TRBV27	many	NA	CASSRGLSGANVLTF	TGTGCCAGCAGTCGGGGCCTCTCTGGGGCCAACGTCCTGACTTTC
TRBJ1-4	TRBV5-1	NA	TRBD1	CASSPRTGADHEKLFF	TGCGCCAGCAGCCCGCGGACAGGGGCCGACCATGAAAAACTGTTTTTT
TRBJ2-5	TRBV5-1	few	NA	CASSLDQGGQETQYF	TGCGCCAGCAGCTTGGATCAGGGTGGCCAAGAGACCCAGTACTTC
TRBJ2-5	TRBV15	NA	TRBD1	CATSRRTGGSETQYF	TGTGCCACCAGCAGACGAACAGGGGGCAGCGAGACCCAGTACTTC
TRBJ2-1	TRBV7-9	NA	NA	CASSLSPGSYNEQFF	TGTGCCAGCAGCCTCAGCCCAGGCTCCTACAATGAGCAGTTCTTC
TRBJ2-5	TRBV5-1	NA	NA	CASRLFYHRQETQYF	TGCGCCAGCAGGCTGTTCTACCACAGACAAGAGACCCAGTACTTC
TRBJ2-2	TRBV4-3	NA	NA	CASSQGRTALTGELFF	TGCGCCAGCAGCCAAGGGAGGACGGCGCTCACCGGGGAGCTGTTTTTT
TRBJ2-7	TRBV2	NA	TRBD2	CASNPGLAGGPCEQYF	TGTGCCAGTAACCCGGGACTAGCGGGGGGGCCTTGTGAGCAGTACTTC
TRBJ1-2	TRBV4-1	few	NA	CASTPVRSTNYGYTF	TGCGCCAGCACCCCCGTGAGGAGCACTAACTATGGCTACACCTTC
TRBJ2-2	TRBV7-2	NA	NA	CASSLVRQHTGELFF	TGTGCCAGCAGCTTAGTGAGACAACACACCGGGGAGCTGTTTTTT
TRBJ2-3	TRBV20-1	NA	NA	CSAVGNVGLSTDTQYF	TGCAGTGCGGTTGGGAACGTCGGACTTAGCACAGATACGCAGTATTTT
TRBJ2-1	TRBV7-9	once	NA	CASSPLGHLNEQFF	TGTGCCAGCAGCCCCTTGGGCCACCTGAATGAGCAGTTCTTC
TRBJ1-5	TRBV6-6	NA	NA	CASSYGRRNSNQPQHF	TGTGCCAGCAGTTACGGTCGGCGGAATAGCAATCAGCCCCAGCATTTT
TRBJ2-5	TRBV5-1	few	TRBD2	CASSLPSGGLQETQYF	TGCGCCAGCAGCTTGCCAAGCGGGGGGCTTCAAGAGACCCAGTACTTC
TRBJ2-7	TRBV27	NA	TRBD1	CASSRRAGTGPYEQYF	TGTGCCAGCAGTCGCCGAGCCGGGACAGGACCCTACGAGCAGTACTTC